This passage covers 15 T cell receptor beta chains from one sample sequenced in a study of cytomegalovirus exposure and HLA in healthy donors. PCR involved 60 Vbeta and 13 Jbeta primers. The protocol was immunoSEQ multiplex PCR, while the TCRdb copy is restricted to in-frame clones and leaves out a portion. The sample consists of around 75,000 clones, about 80% of them appearing once. Sequencing used PBMCs. These receptors came from a middle-aged man in good health and CMV-seronegative.

The chain has TRBV5-4 and TRBJ2-2; D is unresolved. This CDR3 region has 14 residues. Trimming stripped 2 bases from V and 0 bases from J, with 5 bases between. CDR1 and CDR2 from the germline V gene are SGHNT and YYREEE (reference sequence). The CDR3, as DNA: TGTGCCAGCAGCTTACTGGCGAACACCGGGGAGCTGTTTTTT. The encoded protein is CASSLLANTGELFF.

This sequence joins TRBV19 and TRBJ1-1; D call uncertain. Trimming pared 2 bases from V and 8 bases from J, leaving 18 bases between. The CDR3 contains 15 residues. Germline loops: CDR1 LNHDA, CDR2 SQIVND (reference sequence). CDR3 sequence: CASSIFQTGRKEAFF. For the CDR3, the DNA is TGTGCCAGTAGTATATTCCAAACGGGTCGAAAAGAAGCTTTCTTT.

The V and J genes are TRBV10-1 and TRBJ1-1; TRBD1 might be the D (5 bases). The V and J ends lost 3 bases and 1 base respectively, with 9 bases between them. Per the germline V gene, CDR1 is WNHNN and CDR2 is SYGVQD (reference sequence). The CDR3 covers 14 residues. The DNA of the CDR3 is TGCGCCAGCAGTGACGGCAGGGAGAACACTGAAGCTTTCTTT. Residues: CASSDGRENTEAFF.

The rearrangement links TRBV5-4 to TRBJ1-6; D possibly corresponds to TRBD1 (6 bases). Germline loops: CDR1 SGHNT, CDR2 YYREEE (reference sequence). The CDR3 has 16 amino acids. V was clipped by 0 bases and J by 5 bases, with 12 bases between them. CDR3 sequence (DNA): TGTGCCAGCAGCTTGGCCACAGGGACCCATAATTCACCCCTCCACTTT. Residues: CASSLATGTHNSPLHF.

The J gene is TRBJ1-3, the V gene TRBV12-5; a possible D gene is TRBD1 (5 bases). With 2 bases removed from V and 3 bases from J, the gap between germline ends came to 11 bases. Germline assignment: CDR1 LGHNT and CDR2 FRNRAP. The CDR3 covers 15 residues. CDR3 residues: CASGLPTGSGNTIYF. CDR3 coding DNA: TGTGCTAGTGGTTTGCCCACAGGAAGTGGAAACACCATATATTTT.

This chain uses TRBV11-2 with TRBJ2-1, with D possibly being TRBD2 (6 bases). Trimming removed 6 bases from V and 16 bases from J, with 22 bases in between. This CDR3 has 13 residues. Germline assignment: CDR1 SGHAT and CDR2 FQNNGV. The CDR3 DNA follows: TGTGCCAGCAGATTCGGGACTGGAGGTATAATATTCTTC. Translated: CASRFGTGGIIFF. The entire variable domain, with the rest obtained from reference TRBV11-2 and TRBJ2-1, is as follows: EAGVAQSPRYKIIEKRQSVAFWCNPISGHATLYWYQQILGQGPKLLIQFQNNGVVDDSQLPKDRFSAERLKGVDSTLKIQPAKLEDSAVYLCASRFGTGGIIFFGPGTRLTVL.

This clone was found once. The rearrangement uses TRBV19 and TRBJ1-5, with 7 nucleotides matching TRBD1. CDR1 and CDR2 from the germline V gene are LNHDA and SQIVND (reference sequence). The CDR3 covers 15 residues. V was pared by 4 bases and J by 6 bases, with 9 bases of the junction left unmatched. The CDR3 DNA reads TGTGCCAGTAGTAGAGGACAGGTTGGGGGTCAGCCCCAGCATTTT. Protein: CASSRGQVGGQPQHF.

The V and J genes are TRBV18 and TRBJ2-5, with TRBD2 identical over 13 bases. CDR1 is KGHSH, CDR2 LQKENI, per germline. The CDR3 is 16 amino acids. V lost 4 bases, J lost 0 bases, and 2 bases stayed unmatched. The CDR3 nucleotides are TGTGCCAGCTCACATGGGACTAGCGGGAACCAAGAGACCCAGTACTTC. It yields the protein CASSHGTSGNQETQYF.

The chain uses TRBV19 and TRBJ1-1; 8 bases fit TRBD1. The CDR3 has 15 residues. Germline CDR1 and CDR2: LNHDA and SQIVND (reference sequence). V gave up 3 bases and J gave up 1 base; unmatched junction bases: 4. CDR3 DNA: TGTGCCAGTAGTATTTTGGGACAGGCGAACACTGAAGCTTTCTTT. Amino acids: CASSILGQANTEAFF.

The V and J genes are TRBV5-1 and TRBJ2-1, with 10 positions matching TRBD1. Trimming cost V 4 bases and J 6 bases; bases outside gene matches: 4. Germline CDR1 and CDR2: SGHRS and YFSETQ. This CDR3 region has 14 residues. The CDR3 DNA follows: TGCGCCAGCAGCCCGGGACAGGGGATCAATGAGCAGTTCTTC. As protein: CASSPGQGINEQFF.

The chain links TRBV7-9 to TRBJ1-2; no firm D call. Deletions cut 2 bases from V and 1 base from J, with 5 bases between. Germline CDR1 is SEHNR and CDR2 is FQNEAQ (reference sequence). CDR3 length: 13 residues. The CDR3 sequence: CASSLNSNYGYTF. Written as DNA, the CDR3 is TGTGCCAGCAGCTTAAACAGTAACTATGGCTACACCTTC.

The chain couples TRBV29-1 to TRBJ2-4; 13 bases match TRBD2. The J segment lost 9 bases and the V segment lost 7 bases, leaving 6 bases of the junction unmatched. CDR3 length: 13 amino acids. From germline, CDR1 is SQVTM and CDR2 ANQGSEA. CDR3 loop: CSGGTSGTGIQYF. In nucleotides, the CDR3 is TGCAGCGGGGGGACTAGCGGGACGGGCATTCAGTACTTC.

V gene TRBV28 combines with J gene TRBJ2-1, with 8 bases lining up with TRBD2. The CDR3 runs to 16 residues. The junction had 6 bases not matched to a gene; V was cut back by 3 bases and J by 2 bases. Germline CDR1 reads MDHEN; CDR2 reads SYDVKM. CDR3 sequence: CASSFRLAGPYNEQFF. CDR3 coding DNA: TGTGCCAGCAGTTTTCGGCTAGCGGGCCCCTACAATGAGCAGTTCTTC.

The genes are TRBV4-2 and TRBJ2-5, with D possibly being TRBD1 (5 bases). Near its end, the DNA agrees better with TRBJ2-7, so the J call may be wrong. Germline CDR1 and CDR2: LGHNA and YNFKEQ. The CDR3 extends over 16 amino acids. The CDR3: CASSQASDRASYEQYF. As DNA, the CDR3 is TGTGCCAGCAGCCAAGCCAGCGACAGAGCCTCCTACGAGCAGTACTTC.

J is TRBJ2-1 and V is TRBV4-1, with no clear D. This CDR3 region has 17 residues. Deletions cut 0 bases from V and 0 bases from J, with 12 bases between. Looked up from germline, CDR1 is MGHRA and CDR2 is YSYEKL. CDR3 loop: CASSQDGPRSSYNEQFF. CDR3 DNA sequence: TGCGCCAGCAGCCAAGATGGTCCCCGGAGCTCCTACAATGAGCAGTTCTTC.